This T cell receptor beta chain was recorded in a study of blood T cells in healthy people across ages. Comment on this clonotype: Its antigen remains unidentified.

A sample-barcoded 5' primer and a J-beta primer mix were used in a second PCR of about 7 to 12 cycles. The template-switch adaptor was a 5' adaptor with 12 random nucleotides. It tagged each cDNA molecule. Via MiXCR, TCRdb re-called the 5' RACE reads, giving one row per CDR3 protein. Of over 750,000 distinct CDR3 sequences listed, approximately 25% are singletons. V was pared by 7 bases and J by 4 bases, with 23 bases between. This CDR3 is built from 16 residues. Germline lookup yields CDR1 SQVTM and CDR2 ANQGSEA. Findings and limits, study-wide: TCR beta diversity, measured per million T cells, fell in a roughly linear way with age.

The same data also went into a second study, on T cells of mothers and their children. That investigation notes: Sequencing returned over 8 million TCR beta CDR3 reads per mother and around 3 million per child.

This sequence was found in a boy between 5 and 17 years old in good health. The sequenced material came from blood. The chain employs TRBV29-1 and TRBJ2-4; possibly TRBD2 for D (7 bases). The CDR3 loop reads CSAVGTGGDLKNIQYF. CDR3 coding DNA: TGCAGCGCCGTAGGTACGGGGGGCGACCTGAAAAACATTCAGTACTTC. Variable domain in full (rest from reference TRBV29-1 and TRBJ2-4): SAVISQKPSRDICQRGTSLTIQCQVDSQVTMMFWYRQQPGQSLTLIATANQGSEATYESGFVIDKFPISRPNLTFSTLTVSNMSPEDSSIYLCSAVGTGGDLKNIQYFGAGTRLSVL.